This entry lists 4 T cell receptor beta chains sequenced from one sample in a study of shared clonotypes between healthy human individuals. The assay was immunoSEQ multiplex PCR, and TCRdb's table has in-frame clones only and misses some. In the table there are 2 million to 2.5 million clones, almost 96% of which are singletons. The material sequenced was naive CD4+ T cells sorted from blood. Subset of the sample: CD45RA+ positively selected. The receptors here all came from a man between 18 and 29 years old in good health.

The chain is built from TRBV7-9 and TRBJ2-7, with TRBD1 as a possible D gene (6 bases). The length of the CDR3 is 13 residues. Germline V gives CDR1 SEHNR, CDR2 FQNEAQ (reference sequence). The V gene lost 7 bases and the J gene lost 6 bases, with 16 bases spanning the gap. CDR3 coding DNA: TGTGCCAGCATCCAGGGGAATCGGGGCGAGCAGTACTTC. This encodes CASIQGNRGEQYF.

Only one count was recorded for this clone. The V and J genes are TRBV28 and TRBJ1-2; possibly TRBD1 for D (6 bases). CDR3 length: 17 amino acids. The germline V and J ends were trimmed by 6 bases and 4 bases, with 24 bases remaining between them. CDR1 is MDHEN and CDR2 is SYDVKM in the germline V gene. The CDR3 is CASRPTGFGGGSYGYTF. As DNA, the CDR3 is TGTGCCAGCAGACCCACTGGGTTCGGGGGCGGAAGCTATGGCTACACCTTC.

V usage is TRBV30 and J usage is TRBJ2-7, with D perhaps matching TRBD1 or TRBD2 (5 bases each). Germline-derived CDR1 and CDR2 are GTSNPN and SVGIG (reference sequence). Trimming stripped 3 bases from V and 7 bases from J, with 19 bases between. CDR3 size: 14 residues. CDR3 protein: CAWRGVLGVREQYF. CDR3 sequence (DNA): TGTGCCTGGAGAGGGGTCCTCGGGGTGAGGGAGCAGTACTTC.

The chain recombines TRBV28 with TRBJ1-6; perhaps TRBD1 as D (5 bases). The CDR3 sequence is 15 residues long. With 2 bases removed from V and 7 bases from J, the gap between germline ends came to 12 bases. Germline lookup yields CDR1 MDHEN and CDR2 SYDVKM. The CDR3 here is CASSLGGRLNSPLHF. Here the CDR3 DNA reads TGTGCCAGCAGTTTAGGGGGACGGCTCAATTCACCCCTCCACTTT.